Given below is one T cell receptor (beta chain) in context. Its antigen is unknown. This specimen comes from a study of monozygotic twins with inflammatory bowel disease. Whole-study results and caveats: Relative clonotype sharing with others was diminished in IBD patients versus healthy twins, particularly with disease activity.

Every TCR library drew on about 4,000 ng of total RNA. From the 5' RACE reads, TCRdb lists one entry per CDR3 protein and no DNA. The listing contains 400,000 to 500,000 distinct CDR3 sequences. The CDR3 covers 16 residues. Germline loops: CDR1 LGHDT, CDR2 YNNKEL (reference sequence). The TCR originated in a human donor with ulcerative colitis or Crohn's disease, or a healthy co-twin of an affected twin (not recorded which). The specimen sequenced was blood. The chain employs TRBV3-1 and TRBJ1-5; absent DNA, TCRdb's TRBD1 call cannot be checked. The CDR3 reads CASSQGQALINQPQHF.